This T cell receptor (beta chain) derives from a study of identifying expanded T cells in peripheral blood. General observations from the study: Across healthy donors, higher total template counts meant significantly greater roughly 2-week count variance. Approximately 1.1 clones differed between technical replicates, versus about 15 and 19 over time.

TCRdb's copy holds only in-frame clones and misses some; the assay was immunoSEQ multiplex PCR. The sample consists of approximately 57,000 clones, more than 70% of them appearing once. In germline, CDR1 is SGHRS, CDR2 YFSETQ. The CDR3 extends over 15 amino acids. V was cut by 5 bases and J by 5 bases, with 19 bases left in between. For this clone: Antigen: not known.

The sample consisted of blood. This clonotype was obtained from a person aged 18 to 69 in good health. The genes are TRBV5-1 and TRBJ1-2; D perhaps matches TRBD1 (5 bases). CDR3 in amino acids: CASRPQGGGSYGYTF. The CDR3 nucleotides are TGCGCCAGCAGGCCTCAGGGCGGGGGTTCGTATGGCTACACCTTC.